The source of this T cell receptor beta chain is a study of PD-L1 blockade in urothelial cancer. Libraries were prepared by immunoSEQ multiplex PCR; TCRdb keeps only in-frame clonotypes and omits some of them. This table has just over 40,000 clones, 80% to 90% appearing once. Time point meaning: peripheral blood 6 weeks after treatment start. The J segment lost 3 bases and the V segment lost 3 bases, leaving 7 bases of the junction unmatched. Germline CDR1 reads MGHRA; CDR2 reads YSYEKL. The CDR3 sequence is 15 residues long. This chain uses TRBV4-1 with TRBJ2-7, with 8 bases aligning to TRBD1. The sequencing used PBMCs, collected around atezolizumab (anti-PD-L1) treatment. The receptor comes from a man between 70 and 80 years old with urothelial cancer. The CDR3 is CASSQAGTGLYEQYF. CDR3 bases: TGCGCCAGCAGCCAGGCCGGGACAGGCCTCTACGAGCAGTACTTC.